This T cell receptor beta chain stems from a study of OX40 agonist ivuxolimab in advanced cancers. The assay was immunoSEQ multiplex PCR, and TCRdb's table has in-frame clones only and misses some. The data show about 23,000 clones, 80% to 90% seen once. The CDR3 extends over 15 amino acids. Germline values: CDR1 LGHNA, CDR2 YSLEER. Trimming left V 0 bases short and J 6 bases short, with 15 bases between. The sample in question was CD4+ or CD8+ T cells sorted from blood, obtained in a trial of the OX40 agonist ivuxolimab. The TCR was taken from an adult with an advanced solid tumor such as melanoma, head and neck, liver or kidney cancer. The chain has TRBV4-3 and TRBJ2-7, with D perhaps TRBD1 or TRBD2 (5 bases each). CDR3 DNA sequence: TGCGCCAGCAGCCAAGAAGTGGGGGATAGCCCCGAGCAGTACTTC. Protein product: CASSQEVGDSPEQYF.